Presented here are 29 T cell receptor beta chains from one specimen sequenced in a study of blood T cell repertoires in COVID-19. Measured with immunoSEQ multiplex PCR; TCRdb has only the in-frame clones, and not every one. The repertoire holds roughly 92,000 clones, with roughly nine tenths as singletons. The sequencing input was peripheral blood. These receptors all come from a man aged 50 to 59 with acute or convalescent COVID-19.

This chain joins TRBV5-1 and TRBJ1-6, with D tentatively TRBD1 (6 bases). Germline CDR1 and CDR2: SGHRS and YFSETQ. V was cut by 3 bases and J by 7 bases, with 14 bases left in between. This CDR3 contains 15 residues. The CDR3 loop is CASSSYGTPNSPLHF. CDR3 DNA sequence: TGCGCCAGCAGCTCGTACGGGACACCGAATTCACCCCTCCACTTT.

The chain links TRBV11-1 to TRBJ2-7; D uncertain. The V and J ends lost 3 bases and 5 bases respectively, with 8 bases between them. CDR1 and CDR2 from the germline V gene are SGHAT and FQDESV (reference sequence). The CDR3 loop spans 12 amino acids. The CDR3 region is CASSFRFHEQYF. CDR3 coding DNA: TGTGCCAGCAGCTTCAGGTTCCACGAGCAGTACTTC.

This sequence joins TRBV3-1 (or the pseudogene TRBV3-2) and TRBJ1-1; possibly TRBD1 for D (5 bases). This CDR3 is 13 amino acids long. The V gene's germline CDR1 is LGHDT and CDR2 YNNKEL (reference sequence). V lost 4 bases to trimming and J lost 10 bases, with 16 bases between them. In DNA form, the CDR3 reads TGTGCCAGCAGCCCCACAACTTCGACAGCAGCTTTCTTT. This translates into CASSPTTSTAAFF.

This clone appeared a single time. The chain links TRBV5-1 to TRBJ1-2; perhaps TRBD1 as D (6 bases). Trimming removed 0 bases at V and 0 bases at J, with 24 bases between. The V gene's germline CDR1 is SGHRS and CDR2 YFSETQ. The CDR3 sequence is 20 residues long. The CDR3 loop reads CASSLVVRDAGAASNYGYTF. Here the CDR3 DNA reads TGCGCCAGCAGCTTGGTGGTACGTGACGCGGGGGCCGCGTCTAACTATGGCTACACCTTC.

The V call is TRBV2, the J call TRBJ1-2; 11 nucleotides align to TRBD1. Germline V gene lookup returns CDR1 SNHLY and CDR2 FYNNEI. J lost 5 bases, V lost 8 bases, and 10 bases had no gene match. This CDR3 contains 15 residues. CDR3 coding DNA: TGTGCCAGCCTCGCCGGGACAGGGGGAGGGTATGGCTACACCTTC. Protein sequence: CASLAGTGGGYGYTF.

V is TRBV5-4 and J is TRBJ1-2, with TRBD1 identical over 7 bases. Germline CDR1 SGHNT, CDR2 YYREEE (reference sequence). With V trimmed by 4 bases and J by 6 bases, 6 bases remained unmatched. This CDR3 has 13 amino acids. The chain's CDR3 is CASSNQGGNGYTF. The CDR3 DNA reads TGTGCCAGCAGCAATCAGGGGGGAAATGGCTACACCTTC.

The rearrangement uses TRBV2 and TRBJ2-5, with 8 bases identical to TRBD1. V dropped 6 bases and J dropped 0; count of bases not matched to a gene: 6. The germline V gene has CDR1 SNHLY and CDR2 FYNNEI. This CDR3 contains 15 residues. The CDR3 nucleotides read TGTGCCAGCAGCCCCCTGACAGGGGACCAAGAGACCCAGTACTTC. Translation gives CASSPLTGDQETQYF. Based on the CDR3 plus reference TRBV2 and TRBJ2-5, the full variable domain is EPEVTQTPSHQVTQMGQEVILRCVPISNHLYFYWYRQILGQKVEFLVSFYNNEISEKSEIFDDQFSVERPDGSNFTLKIRSTKLEDSAMYFCASSPLTGDQETQYFGPGTRLLVL.

The chain combines TRBV5-1 with TRBJ2-7, with 7 bases that match TRBD2. The V gene's germline CDR1 is SGHRS and CDR2 YFSETQ. The junction had 5 bases not matched to a gene; V was cut back by 0 bases and J by 2 bases. CDR3 size: 15 residues. The CDR3 region is CASSLAAGVPYEQYF. In DNA form, the CDR3 reads TGCGCCAGCAGCTTGGCTGCGGGAGTGCCCTACGAGCAGTACTTC.

The V call is TRBV15, the J call TRBJ2-3, with 9 bases fitting TRBD2. CDR1 is LNHNV, CDR2 YYDKDF, per germline (reference sequence). The CDR3 extends over 21 amino acids. V trimming: 3 bases; J trimming: 2 bases; junction bases outside the gene matches: 21. The CDR3 sequence: CATSRKNRGGTSLGYTDTQYF. As DNA, the CDR3 is TGTGCCACCAGCAGGAAAAATCGCGGGGGGACTAGCCTGGGGTACACAGATACGCAGTATTTT.

This sequence joins TRBV30 and TRBJ2-7; the match to TRBD1 covers 10 bases. J was trimmed by 1 base and V by 3 bases; bases with no gene match: 6. CDR3 length: 15 amino acids. Germline CDR1 reads GTSNPN; CDR2 reads SVGIG (reference sequence). The CDR3 region is CAWSPPGQGSYEQYF. The CDR3 region has the DNA TGTGCCTGGAGCCCACCGGGACAGGGGTCCTACGAGCAGTACTTC.

The J gene is TRBJ1-3, the V gene TRBV15; D call uncertain. CDR1 and CDR2 from the germline V gene are LNHNV and YYDKDF (reference sequence). The CDR3 totals 17 residues. V lost 0 bases to trimming and J lost 3 bases, with 15 bases between them. The CDR3 spells CATSREWGGPDGNTIYF. The CDR3 DNA sequence: TGTGCCACCAGCAGAGAGTGGGGAGGGCCGGATGGAAACACCATATATTTT.

The gene calls are TRBV5-1 and TRBJ2-1; 11 nucleotides line up with TRBD2. Germline V gene data show CDR1 as SGHRS and CDR2 as YFSETQ. The CDR3 spans 14 residues. Losses at the gene ends were 5 bases for V and 4 bases for J; bases not matched to a gene: 2. The CDR3 DNA follows: TGCGCCAGCAGGGGGACTAGCGGATACAATGAGCAGTTCTTC. It is translated as CASRGTSGYNEQFF.

The chain recombines TRBV28 with TRBJ2-7; 7 bases agree with TRBD2. The germline gives CDR1 MDHEN, CDR2 SYDVKM. The CDR3 is 15 amino acids. J lost 2 bases, V lost 6 bases, and 10 bases had no gene match. CDR3 DNA: TGTGCCAGCAGCCGCCCCGCTAGCGGCACCTACGAGCAGTACTTC. Its translation is CASSRPASGTYEQYF.

This clone has a single count. The rearrangement joins TRBV7-2 to TRBJ2-2, with 8 bases fitting TRBD2. The CDR3 has 15 residues. The J segment lost 5 bases and the V segment lost 5 bases, leaving 7 bases of the junction unmatched. Germline values: CDR1 SGHTA, CDR2 FQGNSA. CDR3: CASSTGLAGTGELFF. The CDR3 DNA follows: TGTGCCAGCAGCACTGGACTAGCCGGGACCGGGGAGCTGTTTTTT.

Here the CDR3 reads CASSPAGSGLDYGYTF. CDR3 sequence (DNA): TGTGCCAGCAGCCCGGCGGGGTCAGGGCTAGACTATGGCTACACCTTC. The V call is TRBV3-1 (or the pseudogene TRBV3-2), the J call TRBJ1-2; TRBD1 is a possible D gene (5 bases). This CDR3 comprises 16 residues. Germline V gene sequence: CDR1 LGHDT, CDR2 YNNKEL (reference sequence). Between the trimmed V and J ends, which lost 4 bases and 3 bases, there was a span of 18 bases.

The sample holds a few counts of this clone. The chain uses TRBV7-2 and TRBJ2-2, with TRBD2 matching over 10 bases. The CDR3 totals 18 residues. CDR1 and CDR2 (germline): SGHTA, FQGNSA. J lost 2 bases, V lost 1 base, and 7 bases had no gene match. CDR3 loop: CASSLDSAGGTNTGELFF. The CDR3 nucleotides read TGTGCCAGCAGCTTAGATTCAGCGGGAGGGACAAACACCGGGGAGCTGTTTTTT.

The genes are TRBV5-1 and TRBJ1-1; D is perhaps TRBD1 (5 bases). Trimming shortened V by 3 bases and J by 4 bases, and 10 bases separated the two germline ends. Germline V gene data show CDR1 as SGHRS and CDR2 as YFSETQ. The CDR3 is 13 residues long. CDR3 protein: CASSSMGGTEAFF. The CDR3 bases are TGCGCCAGCAGCTCAATGGGGGGCACTGAAGCTTTCTTT. Full variable domain (remainder filled in from reference TRBV5-1 and TRBJ1-1): KAGVTQTPRYLIKTRGQQVTLSCSPISGHRSVSWYQQTPGQGLQFLFEYFSETQRNKGNFPGRFSGRQFSNSRSEMNVSTLELGDSALYLCASSSMGGTEAFFGQGTRLTVV.

The rearrangement links TRBV18 to TRBJ2-1, with 16 bases identical to TRBD2. The length of the CDR3 is 17 residues. The germline gives CDR1 KGHSH, CDR2 LQKENI. The V segment lost 2 bases and the J segment 5 bases; nucleotides outside the gene matches: 3. The chain's CDR3 is CASSPSGLAGGNNEQFF. The CDR3 DNA is TGTGCCAGCTCACCATCGGGACTAGCGGGAGGGAACAATGAGCAGTTCTTC.

This clone was seen just once. The CDR3 is CASSELSGTGELFF. The CDR3 DNA sequence: TGTGCCAGCAGTGAGTTGAGCGGAACCGGGGAGCTGTTTTTT. The rearrangement links TRBV6-4 to TRBJ2-2, with D possibly TRBD2 on 5 matching bases. CDR3 length equals 14 residues. Trimming removed 3 bases at V and 5 bases at J, with 10 bases between. The germline V gene encodes CDR1 MRHNA and CDR2 SNTAGT.

The chain joins TRBV6-1 to TRBJ1-1; 7 bases align to TRBD1. The ends lost 10 bases at V and 2 bases at J; junction bases unmatched: 7. This CDR3 contains 13 residues. Germline V gene sequence: CDR1 MNHNS, CDR2 SASEGT. The DNA of the CDR3 is TGTGCCATCAACCGGGACAGTAACACTGAAGCTTTCTTT. Encoded protein: CAINRDSNTEAFF.

This rearrangement joins TRBV7-2 to TRBJ2-3; TRBD2 matches 13 bases. V lost 4 bases to trimming and J lost 7 bases; unmatched junction nucleotides: 8. Looked up from germline, CDR1 is SGHTA and CDR2 is FQGNSA. The CDR3 is 16 amino acids. For the CDR3, the DNA is TGTGCCAGCAGCTCGGGACTAGCGGGACTCACGTATACGCAGTATTTT. It is translated as CASSSGLAGLTYTQYF. The variable domain in full, completed from reference TRBV7-2 and TRBJ2-3, reads GAGVSQSPSNKVTEKGKDVELRCDPISGHTALYWYRQSLGQGLEFLIYFQGNSAPDKSGLPSDRFSAERTGGSVSTLTIQRTQQEDSAVYLCASSSGLAGLTYTQYFGPGTRLTVL.

The chain carries TRBV5-1 and TRBJ2-5; D might be TRBD1 (6 bases). V dropped 4 bases and J dropped 5 bases, with 15 bases sitting between them. Germline assignment: CDR1 SGHRS and CDR2 YFSETQ. This CDR3 is built from 14 residues. CDR3 DNA: TGCGCCAGCAGCAGAGCAGGGGATGGGGAGACCCAGTACTTC. It encodes CASSRAGDGETQYF.

This clone showed up just once. The chain combines TRBV7-9 with TRBJ2-1, with D tentatively TRBD2 (6 bases). Looked up from germline, CDR1 is SEHNR and CDR2 is FQNEAQ (reference sequence). Trimming took 1 base from V and 8 from J, leaving 15 bases between them. This CDR3 is built from 15 residues. In nucleotides, the CDR3 is TGTGCCAGCAGCTTAGACTGGACGGGGACTGATGAGCAGTTCTTC. This encodes CASSLDWTGTDEQFF.

This CDR3 reads CATSDPGTGDTQYF. For the CDR3, the DNA is TGTGCCACCAGTGACCCCGGGACAGGCGATACGCAGTATTTT. This sequence joins TRBV24-1 and TRBJ2-3; TRBD1 matches at 8 bases. Germline CDR1 reads KGHDR; CDR2 reads SFDVKD. V lost 4 bases, J lost 6 bases, and 5 bases stayed unmatched. The CDR3 extends over 14 amino acids.

The V call is TRBV6-4, the J call TRBJ2-1; 12 bases line up with TRBD2. Unmatched junction bases numbered 0, after V lost 0 bases and J lost 6 bases. The CDR3 has 15 residues. Per the germline V gene, CDR1 is MRHNA and CDR2 is SNTAGT. The CDR3: CASSDSTSGSNEQFF. In nucleotides, the CDR3 is TGTGCCAGCAGTGACTCGACTAGCGGGAGCAATGAGCAGTTCTTC.

This sequence joins TRBV18 and TRBJ2-7; 8 bases are a match to TRBD1. With 5 bases clipped from V and 4 bases from J, the junction kept 7 bases outside the gene matches. The CDR3 totals 14 residues. The germline V gene encodes CDR1 KGHSH and CDR2 LQKENI. This chain's CDR3 is CASSSQGASYEQYF. CDR3 nucleotide sequence: TGTGCCAGCTCATCGCAGGGGGCAAGTTACGAGCAGTACTTC.

The chain has TRBV13 and TRBJ2-1, with D unresolved. V lost 0 bases, J lost 10 bases, and 7 bases lay in between. Germline CDR1 PRHDT, CDR2 FYEKMQ (reference sequence). The CDR3 loop spans 12 amino acids. The CDR3 DNA is TGTGCCAGCAGCTTAGGCCGGAGAGAGCAGTTCTTC. This codes for CASSLGRREQFF. Combining the CDR3 with reference TRBV13 and TRBJ2-1 gives the whole variable domain AAGVIQSPRHLIKEKRETATLKCYPIPRHDTVYWYQQGPGQDPQFLISFYEKMQSDKGSIPDRFSAQQFSDYHSELNMSSLELGDSALYFCASSLGRREQFFGPGTRLTVL.

This clone was seen a single time. The chain links TRBV19 to TRBJ2-1, with a tentative D call TRBD2 (6 bases). Germline V gene sequence: CDR1 LNHDA, CDR2 SQIVND (reference sequence). V lost 7 bases and J 7 bases, leaving 20 bases between the germline ends. This CDR3 is 15 amino acids long. CDR3 amino acids: CASNTHAGTANEQFF. In DNA, the CDR3 is TGTGCCAGTAACACTCATGCGGGGACTGCTAATGAGCAGTTCTTC.

CDR3 sequence: CASSRTGTGLYEQYF. The CDR3 DNA follows: TGTGCCAGCAGCAGAACCGGGACAGGCCTCTACGAGCAGTACTTC. The rearrangement links TRBV7-9 to TRBJ2-7, with 8 bases aligning to TRBD1. The CDR3 is made up of 15 amino acids. V lost 5 bases and J lost 3; bases outside the gene matches: 9. Germline-derived CDR1 and CDR2 are SEHNR and FQNEAQ (reference sequence).